The 11 T cell receptor beta chains below come from one sample, sequenced in a study of blood T cell repertoires in COVID-19. Profiled with immunoSEQ multiplex PCR; TCRdb holds only in-frame clones, not every one. The sample has some 25,000 clones, around four fifths seen once. Specimen: peripheral blood. Receptors originate from a human donor in a cohort sampled during active COVID-19.

In this sample, this clone turned up a few times. J is TRBJ1-5 and V is TRBV4-1; D is unclear. The CDR3 totals 13 residues. V lost 1 base and J lost 6, with 7 bases in between. CDR1 is MGHRA and CDR2 is YSYEKL in the germline V gene. The CDR3 region has the DNA TGCGCCAGCAGCCAAGGCAGTCGTCAGCCCCAGCATTTT. Its protein is CASSQGSRQPQHF.

A remark on this clone: One end of the junction fails to match germline, which may point to a read error. The J gene is TRBJ1-2, the V gene TRBV3-1 (or the pseudogene TRBV3-2); 11 bases are shared with TRBD1. The CDR3 contains 15 residues. The germline CDR1 and CDR2 sequences are LGHDT and YNNKEL (reference sequence). The DNA for the CDR3 is TGTGCCAGCAGCCAAGGCGGGACAGGGGGTAGTGGCAACACCTTC. Translation: CASSQGGTGGSGNTF.

The gene calls are TRBV9 and TRBJ2-2; D gene ambiguous. Trimming removed 1 base at V and 1 base at J, with 5 bases between. Germline V gene data show CDR1 as SGDLS and CDR2 as YYNGEE. The CDR3 length is 14 residues. The CDR3 DNA follows: TGTGCCAGCAGCGTATTCATGAACACCGGGGAGCTGTTTTTT. It is translated as CASSVFMNTGELFF. Together with reference TRBV9 and TRBJ2-2, the CDR3 gives the full variable domain: DSGVTQTPKHLITATGQRVTLRCSPRSGDLSVYWYQQSLDQGLQFLIQYYNGEERAKGNILERFSAQQFPDLHSELNLSSLELGDSALYFCASSVFMNTGELFFGEGSRLTVL.

The chain links TRBV6-5 to TRBJ1-1; D is perhaps TRBD1 (6 bases). The V gene's germline CDR1 is MNHEY and CDR2 SVGAGI. V lost 6 bases and J lost 9, with 14 bases in between. The CDR3 covers 12 residues. The CDR3 sequence: CASRSTGTKAFF. CDR3 in DNA: TGTGCCAGCAGGTCCACAGGGACCAAAGCTTTCTTT.

This chain uses TRBV5-1 with TRBJ2-7; 9 nucleotides align to TRBD1. Germline V gives CDR1 SGHRS, CDR2 YFSETQ. The CDR3 has 14 amino acids. J lost 2 bases, V lost 4 bases, and 4 bases had no gene match. DNA for the CDR3: TGCGCCAGCAGCGCCGGGACAGGGCCCTACGAGCAGTACTTC. Amino acids: CASSAGTGPYEQYF.

The rearrangement uses TRBV5-5 and TRBJ1-6; the D is unclear. The CDR3 spans 16 residues. CDR1 is SGHKS and CDR2 is YYEKEE in the germline V gene (reference sequence). Between the trimmed V and J ends, which lost 0 bases and 7 bases, there was a span of 14 bases. CDR3 protein: CASSLEATSFNSPLHF. The DNA for the CDR3 is TGTGCCAGCAGCTTGGAAGCTACGAGTTTCAATTCACCCCTCCACTTT.

This rearrangement joins TRBV5-1 to TRBJ1-1, with a possible D match to TRBD1 (6 bases). Germline CDR1 SGHRS, CDR2 YFSETQ. Between the trimmed V and J ends, which lost 0 bases and 4 bases, there was a span of 13 bases. The CDR3 is 15 amino acids. CDR3 sequence reads: CASSLVGGSGTEAFF. The CDR3 DNA reads TGCGCCAGCAGCTTGGTTGGGGGCAGTGGCACTGAAGCTTTCTTT.

Regarding this clone: Different DNA sequences within this sample yield the same CDR3. The chain couples TRBV12-3 or TRBV12-4 to TRBJ2-7, with D unresolved. The length of the CDR3 is 11 residues. Trimming took 4 bases from V and 3 from J, leaving 4 bases between them. The DNA for the CDR3 is TGTGCCAGCAGTTCCTTCTACGAGCAGTACTTC. Translated: CASSSFYEQYF.

The chain links TRBV13 to TRBJ1-5, with D uncertain. Trimming took 0 bases from V and 6 from J, leaving 9 bases between them. Germline assignment: CDR1 PRHDT and CDR2 FYEKMQ (reference sequence). The CDR3 has 14 residues. The CDR3 reads CASSLGQAGQPQHF. The CDR3 nucleotides are TGTGCCAGCAGCTTAGGCCAGGCTGGTCAGCCCCAGCATTTT.

The chain employs TRBV21-1 and TRBJ2-5; no check of the table's D call, TRBD1, against the DNA was made. TRBV21-1 is given as a pseudogene. This CDR3 region has 14 residues. The CDR3 region has the DNA TGTGCCAGCAGCGGACGGGACAGGGTTGAGACCCAGTACTTC. The encoded protein is CASSGRDRVETQYF.

The chain has TRBV6-4 and TRBJ2-3; 8 nucleotides match TRBD2. V lost 2 bases and J lost 0; bases outside the gene matches: 4. The CDR3 loop spans 16 amino acids. The V gene's germline CDR1 is MRHNA and CDR2 SNTAGT. The CDR3 coding sequence is TGTGCCAGCAGTGACCAAGCTAGCGGGAGCACAGATACGCAGTATTTT. The encoded protein is CASSDQASGSTDTQYF.